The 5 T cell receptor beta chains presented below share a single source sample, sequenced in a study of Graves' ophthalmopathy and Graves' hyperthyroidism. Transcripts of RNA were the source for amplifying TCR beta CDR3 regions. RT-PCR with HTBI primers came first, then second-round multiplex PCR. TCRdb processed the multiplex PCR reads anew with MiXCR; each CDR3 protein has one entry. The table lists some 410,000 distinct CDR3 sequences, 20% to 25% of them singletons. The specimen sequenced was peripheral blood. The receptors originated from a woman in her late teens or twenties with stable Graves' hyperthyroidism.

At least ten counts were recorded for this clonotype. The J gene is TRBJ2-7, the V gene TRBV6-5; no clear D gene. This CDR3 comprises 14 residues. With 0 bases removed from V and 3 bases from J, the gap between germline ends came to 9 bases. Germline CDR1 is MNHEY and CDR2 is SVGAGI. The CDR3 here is CASSYSRINYEQYF. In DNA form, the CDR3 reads TGTGCCAGCAGTTACTCGCGCATCAACTACGAGCAGTACTTC.

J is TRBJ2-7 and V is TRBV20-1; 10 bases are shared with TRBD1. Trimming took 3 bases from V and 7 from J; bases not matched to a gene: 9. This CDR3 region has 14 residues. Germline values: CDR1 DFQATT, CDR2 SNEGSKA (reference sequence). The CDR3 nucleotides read TGCAGTGCTAGGAGGGGGACAGGGGTCTGGGAGCAGTACTTC. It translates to CSARRGTGVWEQYF.

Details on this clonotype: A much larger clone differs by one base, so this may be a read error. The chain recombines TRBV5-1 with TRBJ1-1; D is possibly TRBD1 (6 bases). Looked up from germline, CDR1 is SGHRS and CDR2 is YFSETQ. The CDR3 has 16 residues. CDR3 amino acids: CASSLGWYRDNTEACF. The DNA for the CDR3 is TGCGCCAGCAGCTTGGGGTGGTACAGGGATAACACTGAAGCTTGCTTT. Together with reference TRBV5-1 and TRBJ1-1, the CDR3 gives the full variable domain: KAGVTQTPRYLIKTRGQQVTLSCSPISGHRSVSWYQQTPGQGLQFLFEYFSETQRNKGNFPGRFSGRQFSNSRSEMNVSTLELGDSALYLCASSLGWYRDNTEACFGQGTRLTVV.

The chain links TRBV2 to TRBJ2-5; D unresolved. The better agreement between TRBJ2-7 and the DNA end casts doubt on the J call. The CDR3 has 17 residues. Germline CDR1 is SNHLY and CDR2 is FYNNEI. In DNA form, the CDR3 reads TGTGCCAGCAGTATTCAAAGTCGGGCAGTTTTATCCTACGAGCAGTACTTC. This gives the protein CASSIQSRAVLSYEQYF.

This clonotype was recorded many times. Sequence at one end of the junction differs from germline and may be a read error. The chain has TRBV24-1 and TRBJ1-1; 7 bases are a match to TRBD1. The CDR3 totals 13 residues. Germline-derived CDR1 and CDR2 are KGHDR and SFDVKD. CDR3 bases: TGTACCACCCGGGGACAGTCGAACACTGAAGCTTTCTTT. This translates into CTTRGQSNTEAFF.